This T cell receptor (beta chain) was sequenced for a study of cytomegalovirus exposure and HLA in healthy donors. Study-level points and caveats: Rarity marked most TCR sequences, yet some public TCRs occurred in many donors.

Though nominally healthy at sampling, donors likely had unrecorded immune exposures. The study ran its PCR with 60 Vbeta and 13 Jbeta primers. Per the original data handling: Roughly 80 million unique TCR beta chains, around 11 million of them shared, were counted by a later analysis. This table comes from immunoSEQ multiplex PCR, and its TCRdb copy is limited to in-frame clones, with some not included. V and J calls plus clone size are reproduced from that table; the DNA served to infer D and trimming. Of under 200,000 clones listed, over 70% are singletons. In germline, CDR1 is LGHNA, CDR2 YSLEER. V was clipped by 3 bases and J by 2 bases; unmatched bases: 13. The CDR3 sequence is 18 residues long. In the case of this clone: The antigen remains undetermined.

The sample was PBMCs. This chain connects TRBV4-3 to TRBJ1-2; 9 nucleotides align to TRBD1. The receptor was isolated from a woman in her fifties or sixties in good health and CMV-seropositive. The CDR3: CASSHTTGGDFGNYGYTF. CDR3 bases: TGCGCCAGCAGCCACACTACAGGGGGCGATTTTGGGAACTATGGCTACACCTTC.